A selection of T cell receptor beta chains follows, all from one sample in a study of early T cells in non-severe SARS-CoV-2 infection. TCRdb passed the 5' RACE reads through MiXCR, listing each CDR3 protein once. Among some 37,000 distinct CDR3 sequences listed, approximately 9.1% were seen once. Sequencing input: whole blood. These TCRs come from an adult who was a healthcare worker with PCR-confirmed SARS-CoV-2 infection or an uninfected control (not recorded which). CDR3s include the opening cysteine and the closing phenylalanine or tryptophan. The D gene is left open where the match is weak. Rows may omit the clone size; those that give it use once, few, many or a size class.

TRBV9	many	TRBD1	TRBJ2-5	CASSLGTGQETQYF	TGTGCCAGCAGCTTGGGGACAGGACAAGAGACCCAGTACTTC
TRBV3-1	many	TRBD1	TRBJ2-7	CASSQDKGQGYEQYF	TGTGCCAGCAGCCAAGATAAGGGACAGGGCTACGAGCAGTACTTC
TRBV6-2/TRBV6-3	many	NA	TRBJ2-3	CASSYVGGATDTQYF	TGTGCCAGCAGTTACGTGGGGGGGGCCACAGATACGCAGTATTTT
TRBV5-1	NA	NA	TRBJ2-1	CASSLQGSHEQFF	TGCGCCAGCAGCTTACAGGGTTCCCATGAGCAGTTCTTC
TRBV5-4	NA	NA	TRBJ2-2	CASSFFPDENTGELFF	TGTGCCAGCAGCTTCTTTCCAGACGAGAACACCGGGGAGCTGTTTTTT
TRBV7-2	many	NA	TRBJ2-2	CASSWRGGTGELFF	TGTGCCAGCAGCTGGAGGGGAGGCACCGGGGAGCTGTTTTTT
TRBV12-3/TRBV12-4	NA	NA	TRBJ2-5	CASSYAGKETQYF	TGTGCCAGCAGTTATGCAGGGAAAGAGACCCAGTACTTC
TRBV12-2	many	NA	TRBJ2-5	CASRLEEGLVDGETQYF	TGTGCAAGTCGCTTAGAAGAAGGGTTGGTAGATGGAGAGACCCAGTACTTC
TRBV4-1	few	NA	TRBJ2-3	CASSQDQAGTRAGTDTQYF	TGCGCCAGCAGCCAAGATCAGGCCGGAACTAGGGCTGGCACAGATACGCAGTATTTT
TRBV10-3	NA	TRBD1	TRBJ1-1	CAINRQGLDTEAFF	TGTGCCATCAATCGACAGGGCCTGGATACTGAAGCTTTCTTT
TRBV2	many	NA	TRBJ1-6	CASSELGNSPLHF	TGTGCCAGCAGTGAATTAGGGAATTCACCCCTCCACTTT
TRBV7-6	many	TRBD1	TRBJ1-4	CASSLAVPGQINEKLFF	TGTGCCAGCAGCTTAGCCGTTCCGGGACAGATTAATGAAAAACTGTTTTTT
TRBV4-3	NA	NA	TRBJ2-5	CASSQDRVVQATQYF	TGCGCCAGCAGCCAAGATCGGGTAGTACAGGCGACCCAGTACTTC
TRBV5-1	NA	NA	TRBJ2-1	CASSPHNEQFF	TGCGCCAGCAGCCCTCATAATGAGCAGTTCTTC
TRBV29-1	many	TRBD1	TRBJ2-3	CSVGTGGDTQYF	TGCAGCGTTGGGACAGGGGGCGATACGCAGTATTTT
TRBV5-1	NA	TRBD1	TRBJ1-1	CASRRDRANTEAFF	TGCGCCAGCAGGCGTGACAGGGCGAACACTGAAGCTTTCTTT
TRBV7-2	many	NA	TRBJ2-5	CASSLVRGGETQYF	TGTGCCAGCAGCTTAGTGCGGGGAGGCGAGACCCAGTACTTC
TRBV28	NA	TRBD1	TRBJ2-4	CASSLGWDRVRIAKNIQYF	TGTGCCAGCAGTTTAGGTTGGGACAGGGTCCGGATTGCCAAAAACATTCAGTACTTC
TRBV7-2	many	NA	TRBJ2-5	CASSLQAIQETQYF	TGTGCCAGCAGCTTACAAGCAATCCAAGAGACCCAGTACTTC
TRBV27	many	TRBD1	TRBJ1-2	CASSLPGTASQGLTF	TGTGCCAGCAGTTTACCCGGGACAGCCTCACAGGGTCTCACCTTC
TRBV7-2	many	NA	TRBJ2-2	CASSLGRGGELFF	TGTGCCAGCAGCTTAGGGCGGGGCGGGGAGCTGTTTTTT
TRBV4-1	many	NA	TRBJ2-1	CASSQDLAGKNEQFF	TGCGCCAGCAGCCAAGATCTGGCAGGGAAGAATGAGCAGTTCTTC
TRBV6-5	few	TRBD1	TRBJ2-3	CASGTRGRGDTQYF	TGTGCCAGCGGAACAAGGGGGCGAGGAGATACGCAGTATTTT
TRBV6-5	few	NA	TRBJ2-5	CASSYTTGSQETQYF	TGTGCCAGCAGTTACACGACAGGATCCCAAGAGACCCAGTACTTC
TRBV4-3	few	NA	TRBJ2-1	CASSQGTSDIGEQFF	TGCGCCAGCAGCCAAGGGACTTCCGACATCGGGGAGCAGTTCTTC
TRBV29-1	NA	TRBD1	TRBJ2-3	CSVDLLDRPLLGDTQYF	TGCAGCGTTGATCTCCTGGACAGGCCACTTTTGGGGGATACGCAGTATTTT
TRBV19	many	NA	TRBJ2-3	CASSQGIRLDTQYF	TGTGCCAGTAGTCAAGGGATACGCTTAGATACGCAGTATTTT
TRBV19	few	NA	TRBJ2-2	CASSVIGGELFF	TGTGCCAGTAGTGTGATTGGAGGGGAGCTGTTTTTT
TRBV25-1	many	NA	TRBJ2-7	CASSEFSTAPYEQYF	TGTGCCAGCAGTGAATTCTCGACTGCCCCCTACGAGCAGTACTTC
TRBV20-1	many	TRBD2	TRBJ2-5	CSARDLAGVKTQYF	TGCAGTGCTAGAGATCTAGCGGGGGTGAAGACCCAGTACTTC
TRBV5-1	few	TRBD2	TRBJ2-3	CASSPGATSGDTQYF	TGCGCCAGCAGCCCGGGGGCGACTAGCGGGGATACGCAGTATTTT
TRBV7-9	NA	NA	TRBJ2-7	CASSLRDEQYF	TGTGCCAGCAGCTTAAGGGACGAGCAGTACTTC
TRBV28	few	NA	TRBJ2-7	CASRGGSFFEQYF	TGTGCCAGCAGGGGGGGAAGTTTCTTCGAGCAGTACTTC
TRBV6-5	few	NA	TRBJ2-3	CASRGDTDTQYF	TGTGCCAGCAGGGGGGACACAGATACGCAGTATTTT
TRBV5-4	NA	TRBD2	TRBJ2-7	CASSPGTSGEYYEQYF	TGTGCCAGCAGCCCCGGGACTAGCGGGGAATACTACGAGCAGTACTTC
TRBV20-1	many	NA	TRBJ2-7	CSARTLDSAHEQYF	TGCAGTGCTAGAACCCTGGACAGTGCCCACGAGCAGTACTTC
TRBV11-2	many	NA	TRBJ2-1	CASSLGVINEQFF	TGTGCCAGCAGCTTAGGAGTCATCAACGAGCAGTTCTTC
TRBV20-1	many	NA	TRBJ1-3	CSVGTSPSFSGNTIYF	TGCAGTGTTGGGACTTCGCCAAGTTTCTCTGGAAACACCATATATTTT